Shown below are 3 T cell receptor beta chains from a single sample sequenced in a study of neurological immune-mediated disorders. Using its own MiXCR run on the 5' RACE reads, TCRdb lists one record per CDR3 protein. The table has roughly 120,000 distinct CDR3 sequences, about 3.2% seen once. The sequenced sample consisted of PBMCs. Every receptor here comes from a woman aged 25 to 39 with multiple sclerosis.

The table lists this clonotype with many counts. This chain uses TRBV7-2 with TRBJ1-1; D possibly corresponds to TRBD1 (5 bases). Germline CDR1 and CDR2: SGHTA and FQGNSA. CDR3 length equals 13 residues. Trimming stripped 1 base from V and 8 bases from J, with 11 bases between. The CDR3 DNA sequence: TGTGCCAGCAGCTTAGGGGGTCGACAGGAAGCTTTCTTT. It yields the protein CASSLGGRQEAFF.

In this sample, this clonotype turned up many times. The V call is TRBV7-2, the J call TRBJ2-5; TRBD2 matches at 9 bases. Per the germline V gene, CDR1 is SGHTA and CDR2 is FQGNSA. This CDR3 region has 17 residues. With V trimmed by 0 bases and J by 5 bases, 10 bases remained unmatched. In DNA, the CDR3 is TGTGCCAGCAGCTTAGCGCGCTCTAGCGGGATCCGGGAGACCCAGTACTTC. This translates into CASSLARSSGIRETQYF.

This clonotype occurred many times. This chain links TRBV20-1 with TRBJ1-2, with 10 bases that match TRBD1. The J segment lost 8 bases and the V segment lost 5 bases, leaving 8 bases of the junction unmatched. Germline assignment: CDR1 DFQATT and CDR2 SNEGSKA (reference sequence). The CDR3 sequence is 13 residues long. Here the CDR3 reads CSAGSGTGVGYTF. The CDR3 DNA reads TGCAGTGCTGGCTCCGGGACAGGGGTAGGCTACACCTTC.